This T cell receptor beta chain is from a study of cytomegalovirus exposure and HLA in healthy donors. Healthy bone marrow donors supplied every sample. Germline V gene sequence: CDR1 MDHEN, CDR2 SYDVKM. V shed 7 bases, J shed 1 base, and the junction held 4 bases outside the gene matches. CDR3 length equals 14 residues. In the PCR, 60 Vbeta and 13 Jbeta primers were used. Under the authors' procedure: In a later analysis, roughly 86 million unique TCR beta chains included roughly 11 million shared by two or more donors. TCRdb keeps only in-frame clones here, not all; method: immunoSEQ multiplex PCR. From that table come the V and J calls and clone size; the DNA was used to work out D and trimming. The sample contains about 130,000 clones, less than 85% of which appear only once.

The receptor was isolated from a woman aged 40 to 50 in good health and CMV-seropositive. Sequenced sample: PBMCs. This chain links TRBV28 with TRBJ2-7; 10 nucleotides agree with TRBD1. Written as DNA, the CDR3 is TGTGCCAGCATTGCGGGACAGGGGTCCTACGAGCAGTACTTC. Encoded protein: CASIAGQGSYEQYF.